A selection of T cell receptor beta chains follows, all from one sample in a study of blood T cell repertoires in COVID-19. The method was immunoSEQ multiplex PCR; TCRdb's version includes in-frame clones alone and lacks a portion of them. The data contain a few hundred thousand clones, more than 75% of them singletons. The sequenced material came from PBMCs or T cells enriched from blood (not recorded which). These receptors were collected from a woman between 18 and 30 years old who had recovered from COVID-19. CDR3s include the opening cysteine and the closing phenylalanine or tryptophan. The D gene is left open where the match is weak. The size entry is marked missing in some rows and otherwise reads once, few, many or a size class.

cdr3_aa cdr3_nt j_call v_call clone_size d_call
CASRHTGGHYGYTF TGTGCCAGCAGACACACAGGGGGACACTATGGCTACACCTTC TRBJ1-2 TRBV28 . TRBD1
CASSFLTSGGNEQFF TGTGCCAGCAGTTTCCTTACCTCAGGGGGGAATGAGCAGTTCTTC TRBJ2-1 TRBV27 . .
CAWSATGATEAFF TGTGCCTGGAGTGCCACAGGGGCCACTGAAGCTTTCTTT TRBJ1-1 TRBV30 . TRBD1
CAISVREDGYTF TGTGCCATCAGTGTGAGGGAAGACGGCTACACCTTC TRBJ1-2 TRBV10-3 . .
CASRYILGTNSQPQHF TGTGCCAGCAGATATATCTTGGGGACTAATTCTCAGCCCCAGCATTTT TRBJ1-5 TRBV28 few .
CASKTSGSPNTGELFF TGTGCCAGCAAGACTAGCGGGAGCCCGAACACCGGGGAGCTGTTTTTT TRBJ2-2 TRBV2 few TRBD2
CASSLEGVLEQYF TGTGCCAGCAGCTTAGAAGGGGTACTGGAGCAGTACTTC TRBJ2-7 TRBV11-2 . .
CAWSVGGPSNQPQHF TGTGCCTGGAGTGTAGGGGGCCCGTCCAATCAGCCCCAGCATTTT TRBJ1-5 TRBV30 . TRBD1
CASSSGGSGANVLTF TGTGCCAGCAGCTCGGGGGGGTCTGGGGCCAACGTCCTGACTTTC TRBJ2-6 TRBV11-3 . TRBD2
CASRTKGGDTQYF TGTGCCAGCAGGACGAAAGGGGGAGATACGCAGTATTTT TRBJ2-3 TRBV6-5 . .
CASSLDTWPQHF TGTGCCAGCTCCCTCGACACGTGGCCCCAGCATTTT TRBJ1-5 TRBV18 . .
CASSENGQGVETQYF TGTGCCAGCAGTGAAAACGGGCAGGGGGTGGAGACCCAGTACTTC TRBJ2-5 TRBV2 . TRBD1
CASSDSAGGLYNEQFF TGTGCCAGCAGTGACTCAGCGGGAGGGCTGTATAATGAGCAGTTCTTC TRBJ2-1 TRBV6-4 . TRBD2